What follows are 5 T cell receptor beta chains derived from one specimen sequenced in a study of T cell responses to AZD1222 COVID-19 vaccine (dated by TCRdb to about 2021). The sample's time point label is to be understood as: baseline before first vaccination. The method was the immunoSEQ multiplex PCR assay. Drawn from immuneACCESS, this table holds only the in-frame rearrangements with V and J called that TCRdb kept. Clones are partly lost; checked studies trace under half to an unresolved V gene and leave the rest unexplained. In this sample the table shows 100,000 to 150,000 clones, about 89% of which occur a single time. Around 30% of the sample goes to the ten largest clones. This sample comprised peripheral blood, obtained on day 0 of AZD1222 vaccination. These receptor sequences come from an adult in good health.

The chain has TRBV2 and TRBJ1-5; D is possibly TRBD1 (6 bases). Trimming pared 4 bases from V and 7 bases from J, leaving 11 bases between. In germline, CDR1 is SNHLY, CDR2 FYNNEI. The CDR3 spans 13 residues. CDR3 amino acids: CASSAQGKQPQHF. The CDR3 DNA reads TGTGCCAGCAGTGCACAGGGAAAGCAGCCCCAGCATTTT.

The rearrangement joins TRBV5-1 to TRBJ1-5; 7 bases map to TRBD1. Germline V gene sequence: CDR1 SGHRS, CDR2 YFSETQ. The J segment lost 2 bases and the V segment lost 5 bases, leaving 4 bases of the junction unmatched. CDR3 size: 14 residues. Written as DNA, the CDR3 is TGCGCCAGCAGGCCTGGGACAGGCAATCAGCCCCAGCATTTT. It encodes CASRPGTGNQPQHF.

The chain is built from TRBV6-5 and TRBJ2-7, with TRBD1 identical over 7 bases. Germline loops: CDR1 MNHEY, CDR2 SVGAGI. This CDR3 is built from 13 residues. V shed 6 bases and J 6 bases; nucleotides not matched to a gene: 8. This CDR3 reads CASRETGSGEQYF. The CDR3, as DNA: TGTGCCAGCAGAGAGACAGGGAGTGGCGAGCAGTACTTC.

The CDR3 DNA sequence: TGTGCCAGCAGCCAAGGGGGATTCGAGGGCTACACCTTC. Its protein product is CASSQGGFEGYTF. The rearrangement uses TRBV3-1 (or the pseudogene TRBV3-2) and TRBJ1-2; the D is unclear. Looked up from germline, CDR1 is LGHDT and CDR2 is YNNKEL (reference sequence). Trimming shortened V by 1 base and J by 8 bases, and 11 bases separated the two germline ends. There are 13 residues in the CDR3.

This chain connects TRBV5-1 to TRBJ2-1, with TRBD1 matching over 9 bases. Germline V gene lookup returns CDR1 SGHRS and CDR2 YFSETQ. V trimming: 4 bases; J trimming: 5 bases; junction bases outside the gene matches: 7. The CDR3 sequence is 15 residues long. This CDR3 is CASSHFGTGNNEQFF. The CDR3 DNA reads TGCGCCAGCAGCCACTTCGGGACAGGGAACAATGAGCAGTTCTTC.